This T cell receptor beta chain was observed in a study of identifying expanded T cells in peripheral blood (dated by TCRdb to about 2019). About the investigation overall: Technical replicates were generated by sequencing separate aliquots of the same genomic DNA pool, with four replicates compared pairwise. Overall study outcomes, separate from this receptor: For all healthy donors, the variance in clone template counts between approximately 2-week samples rose significantly as total template count increased. The beta-binomial model significantly reduced the number of clones called differentially abundant and the false-positive rate across all healthy-donor time intervals. The authors expected that biological variance in healthy repertoires might rise further over much longer intervals, such as months to years. The binomial model flagged around 1.1 differentially abundant clones between technical replicates, compared with approximately 15 over about two weeks and 18 to 20 over approximately four weeks.

For this clone: Which antigen it targets is not known. No per-base quality is available; no much larger clone lies one base away.

Taken from the germline V gene, the CDR1 and CDR2 loops are MNHNS and SASEGT. The CDR3, cysteine through phenylalanine, is 13 amino acids long. Only CDR3 DNA is held: 39 bases, read in frame from base 1. The trim is 8 bases for V and 1 base for J, with a gap of 11 bases between the germline ends. TCRbeta CDR3 regions were profiled with the immunoSEQ Assay using bias-controlled multiplex PCR amplification of genomic DNA. As for how the authors treated the data: The absolute abundance of each unique TCRbeta CDR3 region was quantified after sequences were collapsed and filtered. Two models were used to test differential abundance: a binomial model (Fisher-equivalent) and a beta-binomial model that adds time-dependent variance fitted from healthy donors. Clones with fewer than 5 combined templates were excluded, and clones with Benjamini-Hochberg FDR below 0.01 were called differentially abundant. In the beta-binomial model, variance was expressed as a function of the total template count across the two samples, in the form v = (b*log(k)+a)^2. The source is immuneACCESS, and TCRdb retained only in-frame sequences with V and J called. Part of the clones is not carried over; for the studies checked, unresolved V genes explain less than half of this, and the remainder is unexplained. The DNA was the basis for D and trimming; V, J and clone size are from that table. The sample table contains 90,000 or so clones; only one count was recorded for more than 75% of them. The ten most abundant clones make up roughly 5.5% of the sample.

No immune events such as infections were documented for the healthy donors during the collection period. To calibrate time-dependent variance in a beta-binomial model of T-cell clone differential abundance, blood repertoires from healthy donors were used as a training cohort. The training cohort included around 10 healthy donors, of whom 3 were female and 7 were male. Donor ages ranged from roughly 25 to 65 years, with an average of roughly 40 years. Whole blood was collected from each healthy donor at three time points spaced approximately 2 weeks apart and obtained from a commercial supplier. Genomic DNA was extracted from unsorted whole blood for immunosequencing.

The sequence was collected from a person aged 18 to 70 in good health. The sequence links TRBV6-1 to TRBJ1-1; the D gene cannot be resolved reliably. The sequencing sample was made of blood. The CDR3 amino acid sequence is: CASGRVENTEAFF. The sequenced DNA: TGTGCCAGCGGAAGGGTGGAGAACACTGAAGCTTTCTTT.